One TCR beta chain is described in this entry. What it binds is not known. The sample is drawn from a study of T cells in narcolepsy. Findings and caveats of the study: Blood of same and different patients, but not healthy controls, reportedly held recurring autoreactive clonotypes.

TCRdb's table, derived via immunoSEQ multiplex PCR, lists solely in-frame clones and lacks some. This table holds tens of thousands of clones, around 86% found once. CDR3 length: 16 residues. V lost 3 bases and J lost 7; bases outside the gene matches: 13. Germline lookup yields CDR1 SGHNT and CDR2 YYREEE (reference sequence). The chain is built from TRBV5-4 and TRBJ2-1; 7 bases agree with TRBD1. The receptor's source is a human donor with narcolepsy. The sample was CD45RA- memory CD4+ T cells from PBMCs. In DNA, the CDR3 is TGTGCCAGCAGCTCCGGACGACGACAGGGCAGTAATGAGCAGTTCTTC. Protein product: CASSSGRRQGSNEQFF.